Below, 16 T cell receptor beta chains from the same sample are listed, as sequenced in a study of cytomegalovirus exposure and HLA in healthy donors. In the PCR, 60 Vbeta and 13 Jbeta primers were used. The table came from immunoSEQ multiplex PCR; TCRdb's copy has only in-frame clones and leaves some out. Reported are around 130,000 clones; the ten largest clones contain about 2.1%. Sequenced material: PBMCs. All receptors come from a woman in her sixties or seventies in good health and CMV-seronegative.

The chain employs TRBV28 and TRBJ2-3; 7 bases are a match to TRBD1. After removal of 6 bases from V and 0 bases from J, the junction contained 9 bases not matched to a gene. The CDR3 is 16 residues long. Germline V gives CDR1 MDHEN, CDR2 SYDVKM. Here the CDR3 DNA reads TGTGCCAGCAGCCCTAGGGGGCTCCGAAGCACAGATACGCAGTATTTT. This codes for CASSPRGLRSTDTQYF.

This chain joins TRBV5-1 and TRBJ2-1; maybe TRBD2 (6 bases). V shed 5 bases and J shed 6 bases, with 18 bases lying between them. The CDR3 length is 15 residues. Germline V gene lookup returns CDR1 SGHRS and CDR2 YFSETQ. CDR3 bases: TGCGCCAGCAGTAACGGGGGAAGGAGTTGCAATGAGCAGTTCTTC. Translating gives CASSNGGRSCNEQFF.

The chain recombines TRBV19 with TRBJ2-6; D uncertain. Germline assignment: CDR1 LNHDA and CDR2 SQIVND (reference sequence). The CDR3 extends over 16 amino acids. Trimming stripped 3 bases from V and 0 bases from J, with 9 bases between. The CDR3 region is CASSIEANSGANVLTF. CDR3 sequence (DNA): TGTGCCAGTAGTATCGAGGCGAACTCTGGGGCCAACGTCCTGACTTTC.

This chain links TRBV7-2 with TRBJ2-3; weak D call: TRBD2 (5 bases). Trimming left V 5 bases short and J 5 bases short, with 11 bases between. Germline CDR1 and CDR2: SGHTA and FQGNSA. The CDR3 is 13 amino acids. As DNA, the CDR3 is TGTGCCAGCAGCCCAGGACTGGGAGATACGCAGTATTTT. Translation: CASSPGLGDTQYF.

This chain connects TRBV30 to TRBJ2-2, with 7 bases identical to TRBD2. CDR3 length: 14 amino acids. J gave up 4 bases and V 2 bases, and 4 bases lay outside the gene matches. The germline CDR1 and CDR2 sequences are GTSNPN and SVGIG (reference sequence). Here the CDR3 DNA reads TGTGCCTGGAGTTGGGAGGGATCCACCGGGGAGCTGTTTTTT. Its translation: CAWSWEGSTGELFF.

The chain recombines TRBV25-1 with TRBJ1-2; D possibly corresponds to TRBD1 (5 bases). Germline V gene sequence: CDR1 MGHDK, CDR2 SYGVNS. This CDR3 is 13 amino acids long. Trimming removed 5 bases from V and 8 bases from J, with 15 bases in between. CDR3 sequence (DNA): TGTGCCAGCAGTCCCGGCGCGGGGGTAGGCTACACCTTC. Translating gives CASSPGAGVGYTF.

The chain couples TRBV2 to TRBJ1-5; D is perhaps TRBD1 (6 bases). CDR3 length: 15 amino acids. Trimming stripped 5 bases from V and 5 bases from J, with 16 bases between. In germline, CDR1 is SNHLY, CDR2 FYNNEI. CDR3 in DNA: TGTGCCAGCAGTACCCATAACAGGGCCCATCAGCCCCAGCATTTT. Protein: CASSTHNRAHQPQHF.

The CDR3 DNA sequence: TGTGCCAGCAGTTACCGGACCGTGAGGGATGGCTACACCTTC. Translated, it gives CASSYRTVRDGYTF. This rearrangement joins TRBV6-6 to TRBJ1-2; no firm D call. Germline assignment: CDR1 MNHNY and CDR2 SVGAGI (reference sequence). Between the trimmed V and J ends, which lost 2 bases and 6 bases, there was a span of 13 bases. This CDR3 has 14 amino acids.

The chain has TRBV9 and TRBJ1-2; 7 bases are shared with TRBD1. The germline V gene has CDR1 SGDLS and CDR2 YYNGEE. Unmatched junction bases numbered 16, after V lost 5 bases and J lost 6 bases. The CDR3 runs 16 residues. CDR3 amino acids: CASRITRQGAQNGYTF. CDR3 coding DNA: TGTGCCAGCAGGATTACTCGACAGGGCGCTCAGAATGGCTACACCTTC.

The rearrangement uses TRBV5-6 and TRBJ1-1, with no clear D. The germline V gene encodes CDR1 SGHDT and CDR2 YYEEEE. Trimming left V 0 bases short and J 3 bases short, with 6 bases between. There are 13 residues in the CDR3. Here the CDR3 DNA reads TGTGCCAGCAGCTTGGTCGGGGACACTGAAGCTTTCTTT. Translating it yields CASSLVGDTEAFF.

This chain connects TRBV15 to TRBJ1-6; TRBD1 agrees at 9 bases. Germline-derived CDR1 and CDR2 are LNHNV and YYDKDF (reference sequence). V trimming: 5 bases; J trimming: 12 bases; junction bases outside the gene matches: 5. The CDR3 has 13 residues. The CDR3 nucleotides are TGTGCCACCAGCGGCGGGGACAGGGAACCCCTCCACTTT. Its protein is CATSGGDREPLHF.

The V and J genes are TRBV30 and TRBJ1-1; 8 bases line up with TRBD1. This CDR3 comprises 13 residues. V shed 4 bases, J shed 5 bases, and the junction held 6 bases outside the gene matches. The V gene's germline CDR1 is GTSNPN and CDR2 SVGIG (reference sequence). CDR3 residues: CAWTGQGGTEAFF. In DNA form, the CDR3 reads TGTGCCTGGACCGGACAGGGTGGGACTGAAGCTTTCTTT.

The V gene is TRBV11-2, the J gene TRBJ2-6; 10 bases align to TRBD1. V lost 4 bases to trimming and J lost 2 bases; unmatched junction nucleotides: 2. There are 16 residues in the CDR3. Per germline, CDR1 SGHAT and CDR2 FQNNGV. The CDR3 region is CASSSGTGAGANVLTF. CDR3 nucleotide sequence: TGTGCCAGCAGCTCCGGGACAGGGGCTGGGGCCAACGTCCTGACTTTC.

The chain joins TRBV29-1 to TRBJ2-3; D is perhaps TRBD1 (5 bases). Trimming cost V 4 bases and J 0 bases, with 11 bases left between them. CDR3 length equals 14 residues. Germline V CDR1 and CDR2: SQVTM, ANQGSEA. The DNA of the CDR3 is TGCAGCGTTGCGAACAGGCTTAGCACAGATACGCAGTATTTT. Its protein product is CSVANRLSTDTQYF.

The rearrangement uses TRBV9 and TRBJ1-3; D not resolved. The CDR3 spans 13 residues. The germline gives CDR1 SGDLS, CDR2 YYNGEE. V was shortened by 5 bases and J by 0 bases, with 6 bases between the two germline ends. CDR3: CASRGISGNTIYF. The CDR3 region has the DNA TGTGCCAGCAGGGGCATCTCTGGAAACACCATATATTTT. The whole variable domain, remainder taken from reference TRBV9 and TRBJ1-3, is DSGVTQTPKHLITATGQRVTLRCSPRSGDLSVYWYQQSLDQGLQFLIQYYNGEERAKGNILERFSAQQFPDLHSELNLSSLELGDSALYFCASRGISGNTIYFGEGSWLTVV.

V and J are TRBV7-8 and TRBJ2-1; D may be TRBD2 (6 bases). The V end lost 5 bases, the J end lost 4 bases, and 12 bases lay between the germline ends. This CDR3 is built from 14 residues. In germline, CDR1 is SGHVS, CDR2 FQNEAQ. The CDR3 sequence is CASSLLADYNEQFF. DNA for the CDR3: TGTGCCAGCAGCCTATTAGCGGATTACAATGAGCAGTTCTTC.